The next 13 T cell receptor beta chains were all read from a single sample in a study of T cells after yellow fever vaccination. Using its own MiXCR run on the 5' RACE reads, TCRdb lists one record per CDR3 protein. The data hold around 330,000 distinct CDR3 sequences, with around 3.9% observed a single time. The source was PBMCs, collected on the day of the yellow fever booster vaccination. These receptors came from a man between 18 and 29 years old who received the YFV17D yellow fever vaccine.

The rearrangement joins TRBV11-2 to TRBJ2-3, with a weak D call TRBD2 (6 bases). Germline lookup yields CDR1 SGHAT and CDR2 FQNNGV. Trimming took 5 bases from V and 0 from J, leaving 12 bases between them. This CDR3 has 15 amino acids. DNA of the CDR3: TGTGCCAGCAGCGTACGGGGGACTAGCACAGATACGCAGTATTTT. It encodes CASSVRGTSTDTQYF. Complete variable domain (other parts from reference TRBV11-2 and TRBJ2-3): EAGVAQSPRYKIIEKRQSVAFWCNPISGHATLYWYQQILGQGPKLLIQFQNNGVVDDSQLPKDRFSAERLKGVDSTLKIQPAKLEDSAVYLCASSVRGTSTDTQYFGPGTRLTVL.

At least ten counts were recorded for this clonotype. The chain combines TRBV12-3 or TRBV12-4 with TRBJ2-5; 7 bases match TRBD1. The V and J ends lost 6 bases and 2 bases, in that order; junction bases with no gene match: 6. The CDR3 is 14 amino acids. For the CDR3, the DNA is TGTGCCAGCAGCACACTGGACAGGCAAGAGACCCAGTACTTC. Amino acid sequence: CASSTLDRQETQYF.

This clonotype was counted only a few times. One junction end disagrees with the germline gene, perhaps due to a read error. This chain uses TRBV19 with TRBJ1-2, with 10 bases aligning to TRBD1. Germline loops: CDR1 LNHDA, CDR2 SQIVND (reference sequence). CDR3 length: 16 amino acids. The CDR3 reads CASRFPSDRGYYGYTF. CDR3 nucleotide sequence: TGTGCCAGTAGATTCCCATCGGACAGGGGGTACTACGGCTACACCTTC.

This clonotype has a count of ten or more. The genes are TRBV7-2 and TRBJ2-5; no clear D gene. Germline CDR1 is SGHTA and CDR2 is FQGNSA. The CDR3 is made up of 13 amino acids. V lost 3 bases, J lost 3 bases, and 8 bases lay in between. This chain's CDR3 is CASSLMDKETQYF. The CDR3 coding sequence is TGTGCCAGCAGCTTGATGGATAAAGAGACCCAGTACTTC.

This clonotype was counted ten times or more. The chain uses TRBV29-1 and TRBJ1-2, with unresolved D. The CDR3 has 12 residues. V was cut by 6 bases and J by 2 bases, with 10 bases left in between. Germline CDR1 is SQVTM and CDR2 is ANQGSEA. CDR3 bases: TGCAGCGTCGGTCACCGGAACTATGGCTACACCTTC. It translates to CSVGHRNYGYTF.

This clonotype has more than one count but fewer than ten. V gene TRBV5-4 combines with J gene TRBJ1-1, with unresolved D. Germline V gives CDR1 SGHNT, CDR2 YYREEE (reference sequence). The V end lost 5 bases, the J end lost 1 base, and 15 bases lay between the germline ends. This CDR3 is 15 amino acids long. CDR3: CASRRSNERNTEAFF. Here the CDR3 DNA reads TGTGCCAGCAGGAGGTCCAATGAGAGGAACACTGAAGCTTTCTTT. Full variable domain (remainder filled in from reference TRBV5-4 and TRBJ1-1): ETGVTQSPTHLIKTRGQQVTLRCSSQSGHNTVSWYQQALGQGPQFIFQYYREEENGRGNFPPRFSGLQFPNYSSELNVNALELDDSALYLCASRRSNERNTEAFFGQGTRLTVV.

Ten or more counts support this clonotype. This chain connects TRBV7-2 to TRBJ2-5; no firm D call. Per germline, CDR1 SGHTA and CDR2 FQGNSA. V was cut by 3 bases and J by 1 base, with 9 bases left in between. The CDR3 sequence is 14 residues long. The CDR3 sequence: CASSFGPLQETQYF. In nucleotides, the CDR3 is TGTGCCAGCAGCTTCGGCCCTCTCCAAGAGACCCAGTACTTC.

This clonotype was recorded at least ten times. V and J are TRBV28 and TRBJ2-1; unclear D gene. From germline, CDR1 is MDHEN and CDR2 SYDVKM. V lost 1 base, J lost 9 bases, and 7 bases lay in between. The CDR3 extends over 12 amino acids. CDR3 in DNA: TGTGCCAGCAGTTTATCATCGACTGAGCAGTTCTTC. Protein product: CASSLSSTEQFF.

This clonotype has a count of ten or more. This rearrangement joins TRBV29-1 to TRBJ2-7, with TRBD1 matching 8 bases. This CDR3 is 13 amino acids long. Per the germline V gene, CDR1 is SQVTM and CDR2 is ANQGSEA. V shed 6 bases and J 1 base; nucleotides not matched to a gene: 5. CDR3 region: CSVRTGPSYEQYF. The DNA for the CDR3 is TGCAGCGTCAGGACAGGGCCTTCCTACGAGCAGTACTTC.

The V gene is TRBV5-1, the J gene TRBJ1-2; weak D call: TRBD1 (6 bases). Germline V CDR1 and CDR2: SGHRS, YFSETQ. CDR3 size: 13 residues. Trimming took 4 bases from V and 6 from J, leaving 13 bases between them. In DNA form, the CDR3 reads TGCGCCAGCAGCCCCGACAGGAAAGATGGCTACACCTTC. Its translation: CASSPDRKDGYTF.

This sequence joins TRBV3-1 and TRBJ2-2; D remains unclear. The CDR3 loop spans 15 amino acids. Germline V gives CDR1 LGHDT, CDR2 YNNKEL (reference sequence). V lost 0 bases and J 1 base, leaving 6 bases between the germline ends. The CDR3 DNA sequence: TGTGCCAGCAGCCAAGATTGGAGGAACACCGGGGAGCTGTTTTTT. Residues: CASSQDWRNTGELFF.

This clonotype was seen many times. The CDR3 DNA is TGCGCCAGCAGCTTGCCTAGCGGGGGCACAGATACGCAGTATTTT. This encodes CASSLPSGGTDTQYF. The chain carries TRBV5-1 and TRBJ2-3, with 9 nucleotides matching TRBD2. V dropped 1 base and J dropped 1; count of bases not matched to a gene: 1. Germline V gene lookup returns CDR1 SGHRS and CDR2 YFSETQ. CDR3 length equals 15 residues.

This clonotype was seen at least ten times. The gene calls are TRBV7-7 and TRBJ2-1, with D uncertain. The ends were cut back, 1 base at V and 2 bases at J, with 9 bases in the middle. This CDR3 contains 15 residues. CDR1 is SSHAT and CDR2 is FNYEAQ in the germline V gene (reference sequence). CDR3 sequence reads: CASSLEVGAYNEQFF. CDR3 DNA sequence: TGTGCCAGCAGCTTAGAGGTCGGCGCCTACAATGAGCAGTTCTTC.